The clone carrying this T cell receptor beta chain was observed a single time. V was shortened by 7 bases and J by 7 bases, with 11 bases between the two germline ends. Germline V gene data show CDR1 as MDHEN and CDR2 as SYDVKM. The CDR3 sequence is 12 residues long. The sample is drawn from a study of blood T cell repertoires in COVID-19. Overall study context: Specimens from acute and convalescent COVID-19 originated in the United States, Italy and Spain. T cells, B-cell-depleted T cells, or PBMCs supplied cDNA or gDNA.

Per the original methods: Amplified reference gene primers provided the basis for estimating nucleated cell counts. Clones were read by immunoSEQ multiplex PCR, and TCRdb kept only the in-frame ones, dropping some. That table supplies the V and J calls and clone size; D and trimming were determined from the DNA. Of 150,000 to 200,000 clones in the sample, around 93% were seen once. This receptor was taken from a woman in her fifties or sixties with acute or convalescent COVID-19. J is TRBJ1-5 and V is TRBV28; D is possibly TRBD1 (5 bases). Sequencing was done on a sample of peripheral blood. The CDR3 is CASNAGFQPQHF. CDR3 in DNA: TGTGCCAGCAATGCAGGGTTCCAGCCCCAGCATTTT.